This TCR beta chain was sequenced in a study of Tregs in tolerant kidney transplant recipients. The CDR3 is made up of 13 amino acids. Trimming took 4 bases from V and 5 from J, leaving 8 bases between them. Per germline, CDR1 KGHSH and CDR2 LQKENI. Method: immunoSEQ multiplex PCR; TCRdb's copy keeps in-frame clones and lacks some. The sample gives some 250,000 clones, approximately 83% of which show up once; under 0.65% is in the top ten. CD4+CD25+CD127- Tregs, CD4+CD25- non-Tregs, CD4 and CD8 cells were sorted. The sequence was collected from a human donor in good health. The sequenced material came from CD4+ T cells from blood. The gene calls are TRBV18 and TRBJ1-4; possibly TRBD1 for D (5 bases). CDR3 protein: CASSQGRNEKLFF. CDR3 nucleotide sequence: TGTGCCAGCTCACAGGGACGGAATGAAAAACTGTTTTTT.